The 10 T cell receptor beta chains below all came from one sample that was sequenced in a study of shared clonotypes between healthy human individuals. TCRdb's copy holds only in-frame clones and misses some; the assay was immunoSEQ multiplex PCR. The table has about 2.4 million clones, just over 90% seen once. Source material: naive CD4+ T cells sorted from blood. Subset: CD45RA+ positively selected. These receptors all stem from a man between 18 and 35 years old in good health.

The rearrangement uses TRBV13 and TRBJ1-1, with 8 bases fitting TRBD1. V was pared by 7 bases and J by 4 bases, with 14 bases of the junction left unmatched. CDR3 length: 16 residues. Germline CDR1 and CDR2: PRHDT and FYEKMQ (reference sequence). CDR3 sequence: CASNRQGADRGTEAFF. The CDR3 nucleotides read TGTGCCAGCAACAGGCAGGGGGCGGACAGAGGCACTGAAGCTTTCTTT. The variable domain in full, completed from reference TRBV13 and TRBJ1-1, reads AAGVIQSPRHLIKEKRETATLKCYPIPRHDTVYWYQQGPGQDPQFLISFYEKMQSDKGSIPDRFSAQQFSDYHSELNMSSLELGDSALYFCASNRQGADRGTEAFFGQGTRLTVV.

CDR3 sequence (DNA): TGTGCCAGCTCACCAGACGGAGGGTTCGGCAATTCACCCCTCCACTTT. Residues: CASSPDGGFGNSPLHF. The rearrangement links TRBV18 to TRBJ1-6, with D unresolved. Trimming left V 2 bases short and J 7 bases short, with 15 bases between. The CDR3 runs to 16 residues. CDR1 and CDR2 (germline): KGHSH, LQKENI.

The rearrangement joins TRBV29-1 to TRBJ2-7; 10 bases agree with TRBD2. The V gene end was trimmed by 1 base and the J gene end by 1 base; junction bases not matched to a gene: 10. Germline CDR1 SQVTM, CDR2 ANQGSEA. The length of the CDR3 is 17 residues. CDR3 in amino acids: CSVEAYFSGGSSYEQYF. CDR3 in DNA: TGCAGCGTTGAAGCCTACTTTAGCGGGGGGTCTTCCTACGAGCAGTACTTC.

This chain uses TRBV7-2 with TRBJ2-4; D is unresolved. Trimming stripped 4 bases from V and 4 bases from J, with 2 bases between. Germline CDR1 reads SGHTA; CDR2 reads FQGNSA. This CDR3 is 11 amino acids long. This CDR3 is CASSYKNIQYF. The CDR3 region has the DNA TGTGCCAGCAGCTATAAAAACATTCAGTACTTC.

This chain uses TRBV9 with TRBJ1-6; D not certain. The V and J ends lost 4 bases and 0 bases respectively, with 11 bases between them. Looked up from germline, CDR1 is SGDLS and CDR2 is YYNGEE. This CDR3 region has 16 residues. CDR3 protein: CASSPQPDSYNSPLHF. The CDR3 DNA reads TGTGCCAGCAGCCCCCAGCCCGACTCCTATAATTCACCCCTCCACTTT. The complete variable domain, with remaining parts taken from reference TRBV9 and TRBJ1-6, reads DSGVTQTPKHLITATGQRVTLRCSPRSGDLSVYWYQQSLDQGLQFLIQYYNGEERAKGNILERFSAQQFPDLHSELNLSSLELGDSALYFCASSPQPDSYNSPLHFGNGTRLTVT.

CDR3 coding DNA: TGTGCCAGTAGTTCCCCAGGGGAGGGAGGAGAGACCCAGTACTTC. Amino acid sequence: CASSSPGEGGETQYF. This rearrangement joins TRBV19 to TRBJ2-5; D perhaps matches TRBD2 (7 bases). Germline V gene lookup returns CDR1 LNHDA and CDR2 SQIVND (reference sequence). The CDR3 covers 15 residues. V shed 5 bases and J shed 4 bases, with 17 bases lying between them.

The chain employs TRBV2 and TRBJ2-7; D is possibly TRBD1 or TRBD2 (6 bases each). Looked up from germline, CDR1 is SNHLY and CDR2 is FYNNEI. The CDR3 consists of 15 residues. Trimming removed 1 base at V and 1 base at J, with 11 bases between. The CDR3 DNA sequence: TGTGCCAGCAGTGAAGAAACGGGGGCTTCCTACGAGCAGTACTTC. This gives the protein CASSEETGASYEQYF. Filled out from reference TRBV2 and TRBJ2-7, the complete variable domain reads EPEVTQTPSHQVTQMGQEVILRCVPISNHLYFYWYRQILGQKVEFLVSFYNNEISEKSEIFDDQFSVERPDGSNFTLKIRSTKLEDSAMYFCASSEETGASYEQYFGPGTRLTVT.

The chain joins TRBV5-4 to TRBJ1-1, with 7 bases matching TRBD1. The junction had 6 bases not matched to a gene; V was cut back by 5 bases and J by 2 bases. CDR3 length: 14 amino acids. The germline CDR1 and CDR2 sequences are SGHNT and YYREEE (reference sequence). The CDR3 nucleotides are TGTGCCAGCAGGACGACAGGGTTCAACACTGAAGCTTTCTTT. Translated, it gives CASRTTGFNTEAFF.

The rearrangement joins TRBV28 to TRBJ1-2, with 9 bases identical to TRBD1. Germline V gives CDR1 MDHEN, CDR2 SYDVKM. Losses at the gene ends were 6 bases for V and 4 bases for J; bases not matched to a gene: 9. The CDR3 spans 15 residues. CDR3 coding DNA: TGTGCCAGCAGCGCCGACAGGGGGAAGGTCTATGGCTACACCTTC. It encodes CASSADRGKVYGYTF.

This clone was counted once. The chain uses TRBV6-6 and TRBJ1-5; unclear D gene. This CDR3 is built from 15 residues. Trimming cost V 6 bases and J 6 bases, with 18 bases left between them. Looked up from germline, CDR1 is MNHNY and CDR2 is SVGAGI (reference sequence). The CDR3 nucleotides are TGTGCCAGCAGCCTCCTATCAAGGTCAGGTCAGCCCCAGCATTTT. Amino acid sequence: CASSLLSRSGQPQHF.